These 2 T cell receptor beta chains came from one sample sequenced in a study of blood T cell repertoires in COVID-19. Clones were sequenced by immunoSEQ multiplex PCR, and TCRdb holds only the in-frame ones, with some missing. Seen here are 160,000 or so clones, 80% observed once, and the top ten hold 3% to 3.5%. What was sequenced was PBMCs or T cells enriched from blood (not recorded which). These receptors all come from a woman in her sixties or seventies who had recovered from COVID-19.

This chain joins TRBV20-1 and TRBJ1-3; no clear D. V was clipped by 3 bases and J by 2 bases, with 11 bases between them. Germline V gene lookup returns CDR1 DFQATT and CDR2 SNEGSKA (reference sequence). The CDR3 has 14 residues. The CDR3 region has the DNA TGCAGTGCTAGTTCTACCTCCCCTGGAAACACCATATATTTT. Its protein is CSASSTSPGNTIYF.

The V call is TRBV25-1, the J call TRBJ2-5, with 11 nucleotides matching TRBD2. Germline trimming cut 1 base from V and 3 bases from J; bases unmatched to any gene: 4. The germline CDR1 and CDR2 sequences are MGHDK and SYGVNS. The CDR3 sequence is 16 residues long. The CDR3: CASSELLAGVEETQYF. In DNA form, the CDR3 reads TGTGCCAGCAGTGAATTACTAGCGGGGGTGGAAGAGACCCAGTACTTC.